This entry describes one T cell receptor beta chain. As yet, its antigen is unknown. Together with a sample-barcoded 5' primer, a J-beta primer mix was included in a second PCR lasting about 7 to 11 cycles. TCRdb passed the 5' RACE reads through MiXCR, listing each CDR3 protein once. The profile shows over 1,300,000 distinct CDR3 sequences, roughly 60% of them singletons. This entry comes from a study of blood T cells in healthy people across ages. Study findings and constraints: Higher diversity and more naive CD4+ cells were features of long-lived donors, compared to aged donors.

With 3 bases removed from V and 8 bases from J, the gap between germline ends came to 14 bases. The CDR3 has 14 amino acids. Looked up from germline, CDR1 is LGHNA and CDR2 is YSLEER. The sequence derives from a man younger than 35 in good health. Sequenced: blood. This chain joins TRBV4-3 and TRBJ2-1, with D perhaps being TRBD1 or TRBD2 (5 bases each). CDR3: CASSHITRGYEQFF. The DNA for the CDR3 is TGCGCCAGCAGCCATATAACTAGGGGATATGAGCAGTTCTTC.